This T cell receptor beta chain was recorded in a study of OX40 agonist ivuxolimab in advanced cancers. Across the whole study: Antecedent anti-PD-1, anti-PD-L1 or anti-CTLA-4 therapy was permissible, with around 41% having received some. Study-level findings and limits: Low normalized T-cell clonal expansion also characterized some of the nonresponders.

For this clone: The target antigen is unknown.

Trimming pared 4 bases from V and 6 bases from J, leaving 21 bases between. Germline CDR1 is MGHRA and CDR2 is YSYEKL. The CDR3 consists of 16 residues. The table came from immunoSEQ multiplex PCR; TCRdb's copy has only in-frame clones and leaves some out. This table holds more than 100,000 clones, 90% found once. V and J are TRBV4-1 and TRBJ2-5; a possible D gene is TRBD1 (6 bases). The receptor was derived from an adult with an advanced solid tumor such as melanoma, head and neck, liver or kidney cancer. The material was CD4+ or CD8+ T cells sorted from blood, obtained in a trial of the OX40 agonist ivuxolimab. The CDR3 region is CASSLKMGKGEKTQYF. CDR3 nucleotide sequence: TGCGCCAGCAGCCTCAAGATGGGTAAGGGGGAGAAGACCCAGTACTTC.